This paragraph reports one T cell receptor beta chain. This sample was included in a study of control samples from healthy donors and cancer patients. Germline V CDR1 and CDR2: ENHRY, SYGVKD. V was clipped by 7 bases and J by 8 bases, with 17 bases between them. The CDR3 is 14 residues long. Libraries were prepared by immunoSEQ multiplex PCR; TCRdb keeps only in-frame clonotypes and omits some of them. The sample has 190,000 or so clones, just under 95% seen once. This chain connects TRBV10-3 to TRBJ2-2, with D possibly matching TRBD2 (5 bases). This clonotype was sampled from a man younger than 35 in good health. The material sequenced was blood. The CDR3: CAITDIKSGGELFF. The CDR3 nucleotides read TGTGCCATCACCGACATAAAATCGGGAGGGGAGCTGTTTTTT.